This T cell receptor beta chain was recorded in a study of a mutant IDH1 vaccine in newly diagnosed glioma. This clone was detected once. Its specificity is not known. This CDR3 spans 17 amino acids. Germline V gives CDR1 SGHNT, CDR2 YYREEE (reference sequence). V was clipped by 1 base and J by 1 base; unmatched bases: 4. The time point is: week 11, during vaccination. Vaccination used 300 ug of mutant IDH1 20-mer peptide per dose, with topical imiquimod. TCRdb's copy holds only in-frame clones and misses some; the assay was immunoSEQ multiplex PCR. The table includes about 21,000 clones, roughly 89% detected once.

The chain carries TRBV5-4 and TRBJ2-2, with TRBD2 matching 10 bases. Sample: PBMCs, taken from a glioma patient whose treatment included an IDH1 peptide vaccine. The source is a woman aged 40 to 50 with glioma. CDR3 sequence (DNA): TGTGCCAGCAGCTTGTTACTAGCGGGACAGAACACCGGGGAGCTGTTTTTT. This translates into CASSLLLAGQNTGELFF. The full variable domain, rest sourced from reference TRBV5-4 and TRBJ2-2, is ETGVTQSPTHLIKTRGQQVTLRCSSQSGHNTVSWYQQALGQGPQFIFQYYREEENGRGNFPPRFSGLQFPNYSSELNVNALELDDSALYLCASSLLLAGQNTGELFFGEGSRLTVL.